The 8 T cell receptor beta chains listed next were all sequenced from one sample in a study of shared clonotypes between healthy human individuals. Assay: immunoSEQ multiplex PCR; the TCRdb copy retains only in-frame clones and omits some. Of over a million clones detected, around 74% appear once; the ten largest clones hold 1.4%. Source material: memory CD4+ T cells sorted from blood. The subset is: CD45RA-negative fraction. All receptors come from a man aged 18 to 35 in good health.

The chain has TRBV5-1 and TRBJ2-3; 9 nucleotides match TRBD1. The germline V gene encodes CDR1 SGHRS and CDR2 YFSETQ. This CDR3 comprises 15 residues. Trimming removed 4 bases from V and 2 bases from J; junction bases left unmatched: 5. The CDR3: CASSLQGAVTDTQYF. The CDR3, as DNA: TGCGCCAGCAGCCTACAGGGGGCGGTCACAGATACGCAGTATTTT.

The V call is TRBV27, the J call TRBJ2-7; the D gene is possibly TRBD2 (6 bases). Trimming stripped 5 bases from V and 5 bases from J, with 19 bases between. This CDR3 has 15 residues. Per germline, CDR1 MNHEY and CDR2 SMNVEV (reference sequence). The DNA for the CDR3 is TGTGCCAGCAGTATACTGGGGGGTTGGAGGCACGAGCAGTACTTC. It codes for CASSILGGWRHEQYF.

This clone was counted ten times or more. The rearrangement uses TRBV7-2 and TRBJ2-3; D is undetermined. Trimming removed 5 bases at V and 0 bases at J, with 12 bases between. Germline loops: CDR1 SGHTA, CDR2 FQGNSA. CDR3 size: 15 residues. CDR3 sequence: CASSPSRSSTDTQYF. The DNA for the CDR3 is TGTGCCAGCAGCCCCAGCCGCTCTAGCACAGATACGCAGTATTTT.

This clone was counted between two and nine times. The chain carries TRBV7-3 and TRBJ2-7, with 8 bases lining up with TRBD2. This CDR3 region has 18 residues. V was pared by 5 bases and J by 2 bases, with 17 bases of the junction left unmatched. Germline V gene data show CDR1 as SGHTA and CDR2 as FQGTGA. The CDR3 sequence: CASSLREVPRPPPYEQYF. DNA for the CDR3: TGTGCCAGCAGCCTGCGGGAGGTACCGCGTCCTCCCCCCTACGAGCAGTACTTC.

The count of this clone is one. This chain connects TRBV7-2 to TRBJ2-7, with no clear D. Trimming cost V 6 bases and J 3 bases, with 12 bases left between them. From germline, CDR1 is SGHTA and CDR2 FQGNSA. The CDR3 consists of 13 residues. The CDR3 DNA is TGTGCCAGCAGTCGAACTGGAAACTACGAGCAGTACTTC. Translated: CASSRTGNYEQYF.

The gene calls are TRBV25-1 and TRBJ1-1; the D gene is possibly TRBD1 (5 bases). The CDR3 has 13 amino acids. The V end lost 4 bases, the J end lost 1 base, and 7 bases lay between the germline ends. The V gene's germline CDR1 is MGHDK and CDR2 SYGVNS. CDR3 amino acids: CASSGQGNTEAFF. CDR3 in DNA: TGTGCCAGCAGTGGCCAGGGGAACACTGAAGCTTTCTTT.

The V and J genes are TRBV2 and TRBJ2-5; TRBD2 might be the D (7 bases). There are 14 residues in the CDR3. Germline V gene sequence: CDR1 SNHLY, CDR2 FYNNEI. Between the trimmed V and J ends, which lost 0 bases and 4 bases, there was a span of 9 bases. The CDR3 loop is CASSEAGGGETQYF. CDR3 in DNA: TGTGCCAGCAGTGAAGCGGGAGGGGGAGAGACCCAGTACTTC.

This clone has more than one count but fewer than ten. The rearrangement uses TRBV6-6 and TRBJ2-1; 9 nucleotides align to TRBD2. The CDR3 runs 16 residues. The V segment lost 3 bases and the J segment 6 bases; nucleotides outside the gene matches: 9. Germline-derived CDR1 and CDR2 are MNHNY and SVGAGI (reference sequence). CDR3 DNA sequence: TGTGCCAGCAGTTATGGGCGGGCGGGAGGGCCCAATGAGCAGTTCTTC. Its translation: CASSYGRAGGPNEQFF.